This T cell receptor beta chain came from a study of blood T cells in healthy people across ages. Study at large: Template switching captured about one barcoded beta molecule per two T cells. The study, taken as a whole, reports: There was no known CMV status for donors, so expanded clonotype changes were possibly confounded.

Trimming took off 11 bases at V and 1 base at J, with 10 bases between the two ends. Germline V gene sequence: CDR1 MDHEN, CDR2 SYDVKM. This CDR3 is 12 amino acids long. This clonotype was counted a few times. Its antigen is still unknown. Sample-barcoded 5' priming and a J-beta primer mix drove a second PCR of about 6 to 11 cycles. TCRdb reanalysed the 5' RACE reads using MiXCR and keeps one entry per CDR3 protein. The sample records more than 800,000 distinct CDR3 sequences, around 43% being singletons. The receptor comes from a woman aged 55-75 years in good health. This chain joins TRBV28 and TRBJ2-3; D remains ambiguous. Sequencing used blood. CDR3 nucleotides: TGTGCCCACAACGGGCGCACAGATACGCAGTATTTT. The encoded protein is CAHNGRTDTQYF.